The clone carrying this T cell receptor beta chain has just a few counts. Its target is not known. This sample was taken from a study of response to subunit inactivated influenza vaccine. Study-wide findings and caveats: With each seasonal influenza vaccination, the authors suggested, few new T cells are recruited.

Trimming removed 1 base at V and 7 bases at J, with 11 bases between. Looked up from germline, CDR1 is LGHDT and CDR2 is YNNKEL (reference sequence). The CDR3 has 14 residues. TCRdb re-analysed the RT-PCR reads in MiXCR, keeping a single row per CDR3 protein. This sample carries about 650,000 distinct CDR3 sequences, less than 20% of them seen once, and the ten largest clones take roughly 12%. This chain connects TRBV3-1 to TRBJ2-1; maybe TRBD2 (6 bases). The sequencing used PBMCs from blood, collected 11 to 12 days after vaccination. The sequence derives from a man aged 50 or older who received an inactivated influenza vaccine. This chain's CDR3 is CASSQGLAKNEQFF. The CDR3 DNA is TGTGCCAGCAGCCAAGGGCTAGCGAAAAATGAGCAGTTCTTC.